The present T cell receptor beta chain was sequenced within a study of blood T cells in healthy people across ages. PCR was performed a second time for about 7 to 11 cycles using a sample-barcoded 5' primer and a J-beta primer mix. TCRdb passed the 5' RACE reads through MiXCR, listing each CDR3 protein once. The data show about 940,000 distinct CDR3 sequences, about 48% seen once. Comment on this clonotype: Its antigen is not identified.

Germline V gives CDR1 MNHNS, CDR2 SASEGT. The CDR3 is 13 amino acids. Whole-study results and caveats: The donors' CMV status was not determined, possibly confounding changes in expanded clonotypes. Calculation of diversity from one million T cells yielded estimates considered to be underestimates.

The receptor was isolated from a young man in good health. The chain links TRBV6-1 to TRBJ2-5; D ambiguous. Gene TRBJ2-7 matches the end of the DNA better, so the J call may be wrong. Specimen: blood. CDR3 nucleotide sequence: TGTGCCAGCAGTGAAGCTCCGGTCTACGAGCAGTACTTC. Translation gives CASSEAPVYEQYF.